This TCR beta chain stems from a study of T cell repertoires and leukemia-associated antigens (dated by TCRdb to about 2019). A note on the overall study: Per sample, about 5.1 to 6.6 million read pairs and roughly 3.3 to 5.0 million effective reads were obtained, for 15 million to 20 million effective reads in total. Using in vitro peptide stimulation of healthy T cells, the study set out to figure out what antigen is recognized by a TCR Vbeta21 clone that had previously been found in CML patients.

Per the germline V gene (reference sequence), DFQATT is the CDR1 and SNEGSKA is the CDR2. Trimming takes 1 base from V and 5 bases from J, and the germline ends sit 12 bases apart. The CDR3 runs 14 residues from the cysteine to the phenylalanine. Only the CDR3 DNA is retained, 42 bases long and in frame from the first base. Overall results and qualifications from the work: Direct testing of the expanded clones' antigen specificity and function was not done, and further investigation was required. No significant differences among the four groups were observed in the numbers of Vbeta genes (approximately 60), Jbeta genes (approximately 14), VDJ rearrangements, or unique CDR3s.

This clonotype is considered medium-sized (0.01 to 0.1%). Its binding antigen is unknown. Base quality data are lacking; no much larger clone is found one base away. Total RNA was extracted from the cultured T cells with TRIzol reagent. TCRbeta libraries were amplified from RNA by 5' rapid amplification of cDNA ends (5'RACE). Before sequencing, library concentration and integrity were assessed using Qubit, an Agilent instrument, and quantitative PCR. Qualified libraries were sequenced on Illumina HiSeq or MiSeq by a commercial service provider. As for how the authors treated the data: TCR sequences in each sample were identified using MiXCR version 1.8.2. To qualify, a clone needed a CDR3 longer than four amino acids, an in-frame nucleotide length, and no stop codon. A read counted as effective if the read contained the complete CDR3 structure. RT-PCR with 24 Vbeta primers, GeneScan spectratyping, and Sanger sequencing were used to validate the expanded clones. The public reads were reanalyzed by TCRdb: fastp trimming at Q25, MiXCR alignment, in-frame beta chains only. Each CDR3 protein appears once, grouped with its most common genes and DNA. The V and J calls, along with clone size, are taken from TCRdb and not from the paper's own processing. Within this sample are about 11,000 distinct CDR3 sequences, with under 55% of them counted one time only. The ten largest clones represent about 30% of the sample.

CD3+ T cells were first rested overnight at about 2.5 million cells/mL in RPMI 1640 without fetal bovine serum. CD3+ T cells were isolated from PBMCs with MACS immunomagnetic beads following the manufacturer's instructions. This clonotype was sampled from a female donor in good health. Recombination connected TRBV20-1 to TRBJ2-1; the D gene could be TRBD1 or TRBD2, each one agreeing over 5 bases. The specimen sequenced was CD3+ T cells sorted from blood and cultured. The CDR3 region reads CSARAGLGDNEQFF. The DNA reads TGCAGTGCTAGAGCAGGGTTGGGGGACAATGAGCAGTTCTTC.